A selection of T cell receptor beta chains follows, all from one sample in a study of a mutant IDH1 vaccine in newly diagnosed glioma. No antigen is known for these receptors. The data were produced by immunoSEQ multiplex PCR, yet TCRdb's version contains in-frame clones alone and is incomplete. This sample has approximately 44,000 clones, with 91% found just once. The sample in question was PBMCs, obtained from a glioma patient whose treatment included an IDH1 peptide vaccine. Receptors were obtained from a man aged 45 to 65 with glioma. Both conserved end residues are part of each CDR3. Fields, in order: J gene, V gene, clone size, D gene, CDR3 protein, CDR3 DNA. A D gene is named only where the DNA matches it firmly. Some rows mark clone size as missing; the rest say once, few, many or name a class of expanded clone.

J gene: TRBJ2-6; V gene: TRBV4-3; clone size: -; D gene: -; CDR3 protein: CASSQDVPSGANVLTF; CDR3 DNA: TGCGCCAGCAGCCAAGATGTCCCCTCTGGGGCCAACGTCCTGACTTTC
J gene: TRBJ1-6; V gene: TRBV29-1; clone size: -; D gene: TRBD1; CDR3 protein: CSVAYTTGNNSPLHF; CDR3 DNA: TGCAGCGTGGCCTATACGACAGGGAATAATTCACCCCTCCACTTT
J gene: TRBJ2-7; V gene: TRBV6-1; clone size: -; D gene: TRBD1; CDR3 protein: CASSGGQGHYEQYF; CDR3 DNA: TGTGCCAGCAGTGGGGGACAGGGTCACTACGAGCAGTACTTC
J gene: TRBJ2-5; V gene: TRBV11-2; clone size: -; D gene: -; CDR3 protein: CASSSLAGQETQYF; CDR3 DNA: TGTGCCAGCAGCTCACTAGCCGGCCAAGAGACCCAGTACTTC
J gene: TRBJ2-2; V gene: TRBV5-1; clone size: -; D gene: -; CDR3 protein: CASSLGIRGIGELFF; CDR3 DNA: TGCGCCAGCAGCTTGGGAATTCGGGGAATCGGGGAGCTGTTTTTT
J gene: TRBJ2-5; V gene: TRBV19; clone size: -; D gene: TRBD1; CDR3 protein: CASSSTGNRETQYF; CDR3 DNA: TGTGCCAGTAGTTCGACAGGGAATCGAGAGACCCAGTACTTC
J gene: TRBJ2-7; V gene: TRBV28; clone size: -; D gene: -; CDR3 protein: CASSLGNYEQYF; CDR3 DNA: TGTGCCAGCAGTTTAGGAAACTACGAGCAGTACTTC
J gene: TRBJ2-7; V gene: TRBV5-5; clone size: -; D gene: -; CDR3 protein: CASSFSYEQYF; CDR3 DNA: TGTGCCAGCAGCTTCTCCTACGAGCAGTACTTC
J gene: TRBJ1-5; V gene: TRBV5-4; clone size: once; D gene: TRBD1; CDR3 protein: CASSSSGTGGHQPQHF; CDR3 DNA: TGTGCCAGCAGCTCTTCCGGGACAGGGGGCCATCAGCCCCAGCATTTT
J gene: TRBJ2-1; V gene: TRBV15; clone size: -; D gene: -; CDR3 protein: CATSSGLREPSNEQFF; CDR3 DNA: TGTGCCACCAGCAGTGGACTCCGGGAACCTTCCAATGAGCAGTTCTTC
J gene: TRBJ2-5; V gene: TRBV7-7; clone size: -; D gene: -; CDR3 protein: CASGQGGGRETQYF; CDR3 DNA: TGTGCTAGCGGCCAAGGTGGGGGGCGGGAGACCCAGTACTTC
J gene: TRBJ2-7; V gene: TRBV7-9; clone size: -; D gene: TRBD1; CDR3 protein: CASSLGQGAYEQYF; CDR3 DNA: TGTGCCAGCAGCTTAGGGCAGGGGGCCTACGAGCAGTACTTC
J gene: TRBJ2-3; V gene: TRBV6-5; clone size: -; D gene: -; CDR3 protein: CASSPQLADTQYF; CDR3 DNA: TGTGCCAGCAGCCCCCAGCTAGCTGATACGCAGTATTTT
J gene: TRBJ2-1; V gene: TRBV11-1; clone size: -; D gene: TRBD2; CDR3 protein: CASSLVGTSVNEQFF; CDR3 DNA: TGTGCCAGCAGCTTAGTGGGGACTAGCGTAAATGAGCAGTTCTTC
J gene: TRBJ2-4; V gene: TRBV6-1; clone size: -; D gene: -; CDR3 protein: CASSEGDARVVQYF; CDR3 DNA: TGTGCCAGCAGTGAAGGAGACGCCCGGGTGGTCCAGTACTTC
J gene: TRBJ1-4; V gene: TRBV4-1; clone size: -; D gene: TRBD1; CDR3 protein: CASSPREGAEEKLFF; CDR3 DNA: TGCGCCAGCAGCCCACGGGAGGGGGCAGAAGAAAAACTGTTTTTT
J gene: TRBJ2-7; V gene: TRBV2; clone size: -; D gene: TRBD1; CDR3 protein: CASSGEDRGDYEQYF; CDR3 DNA: TGTGCCAGCAGCGGAGAGGACAGGGGGGATTACGAGCAGTACTTC
J gene: TRBJ2-7; V gene: TRBV15; clone size: -; D gene: -; CDR3 protein: CATSRDSMNRAYEQYF; CDR3 DNA: TGTGCCACCAGCAGAGACAGCATGAACAGAGCCTACGAGCAGTACTTC
J gene: TRBJ2-1; V gene: TRBV5-6; clone size: once; D gene: -; CDR3 protein: CASSRGQTTLNNEQFF; CDR3 DNA: TGTGCCAGCAGCCGGGGTCAGACTACTCTAAACAATGAGCAGTTCTTC
J gene: TRBJ2-2; V gene: TRBV7-2; clone size: -; D gene: -; CDR3 protein: CASSLTLINTGELFF; CDR3 DNA: TGTGCCAGCAGCTTAACGCTAATTAACACCGGGGAGCTGTTTTTT
J gene: TRBJ2-2; V gene: TRBV5-1; clone size: -; D gene: -; CDR3 protein: CASSWVGSPTGELFF; CDR3 DNA: TGCGCCAGCAGCTGGGTGGGGTCCCCAACCGGGGAGCTGTTTTTT
J gene: TRBJ1-4; V gene: TRBV19; clone size: -; D gene: -; CDR3 protein: CASSIDRKKLFF; CDR3 DNA: TGTGCCAGTAGTATAGACAGAAAAAAACTGTTTTTT